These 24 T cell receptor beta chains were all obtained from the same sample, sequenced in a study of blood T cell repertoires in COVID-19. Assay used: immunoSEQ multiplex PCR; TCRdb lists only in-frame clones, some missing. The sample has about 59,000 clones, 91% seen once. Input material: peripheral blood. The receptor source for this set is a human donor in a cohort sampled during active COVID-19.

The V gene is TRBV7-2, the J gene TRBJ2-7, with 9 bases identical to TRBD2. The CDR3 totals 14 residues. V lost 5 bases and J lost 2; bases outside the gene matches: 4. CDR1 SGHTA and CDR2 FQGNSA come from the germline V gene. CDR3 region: CASSTTSGPYEQYF. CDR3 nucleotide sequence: TGTGCCAGCAGCACGACTAGCGGTCCCTACGAGCAGTACTTC.

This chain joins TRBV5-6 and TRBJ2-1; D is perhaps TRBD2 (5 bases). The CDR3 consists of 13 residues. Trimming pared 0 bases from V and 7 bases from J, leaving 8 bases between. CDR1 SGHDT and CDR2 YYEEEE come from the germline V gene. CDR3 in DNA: TGTGCCAGCAGCTTGGATAGGAGGAATGAGCAGTTCTTC. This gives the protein CASSLDRRNEQFF.

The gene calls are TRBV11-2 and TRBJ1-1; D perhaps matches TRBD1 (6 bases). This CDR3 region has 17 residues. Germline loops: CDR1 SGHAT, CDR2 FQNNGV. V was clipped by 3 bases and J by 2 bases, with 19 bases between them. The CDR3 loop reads CASSLDVLGAFNTEAFF. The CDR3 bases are TGTGCCAGCAGCTTGGATGTTTTGGGGGCTTTTAACACTGAAGCTTTCTTT.

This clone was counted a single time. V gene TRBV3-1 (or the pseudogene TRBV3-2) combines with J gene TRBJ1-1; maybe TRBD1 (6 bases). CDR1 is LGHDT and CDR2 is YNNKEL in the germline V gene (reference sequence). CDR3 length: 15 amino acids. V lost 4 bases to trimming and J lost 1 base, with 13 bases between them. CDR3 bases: TGTGCCAGCAGCCCGGGACATCCGACGAACACTGAAGCTTTCTTT. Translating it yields CASSPGHPTNTEAFF.

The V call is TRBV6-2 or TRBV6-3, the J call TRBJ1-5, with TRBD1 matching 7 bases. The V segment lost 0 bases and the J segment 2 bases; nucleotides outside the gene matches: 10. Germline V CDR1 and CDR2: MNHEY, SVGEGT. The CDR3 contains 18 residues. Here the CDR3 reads CASSYSGQGDWRNQPQHF. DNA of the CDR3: TGTGCCAGCAGTTACTCGGGGCAGGGGGATTGGCGCAATCAGCCCCAGCATTTT.

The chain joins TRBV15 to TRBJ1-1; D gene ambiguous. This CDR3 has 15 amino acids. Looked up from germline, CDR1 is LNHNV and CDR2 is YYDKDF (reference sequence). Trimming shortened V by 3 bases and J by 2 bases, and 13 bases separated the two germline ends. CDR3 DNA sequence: TGTGCCACCAGCAGGGAGCGGATGGCCAACACTGAAGCTTTCTTT. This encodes CATSRERMANTEAFF.

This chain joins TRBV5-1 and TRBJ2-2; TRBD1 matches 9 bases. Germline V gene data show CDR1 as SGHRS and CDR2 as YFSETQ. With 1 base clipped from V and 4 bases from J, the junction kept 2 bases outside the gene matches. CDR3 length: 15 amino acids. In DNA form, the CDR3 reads TGCGCCAGCAGCTTGTGGGGACAGGGCACCGGGGAGCTGTTTTTT. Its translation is CASSLWGQGTGELFF.

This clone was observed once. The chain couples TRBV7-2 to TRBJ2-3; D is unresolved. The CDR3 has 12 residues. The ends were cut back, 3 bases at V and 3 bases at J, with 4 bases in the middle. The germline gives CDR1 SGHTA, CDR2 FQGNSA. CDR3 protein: CASSFSTDTQYF. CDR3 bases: TGTGCCAGCAGCTTCTCGACAGATACGCAGTATTTT.

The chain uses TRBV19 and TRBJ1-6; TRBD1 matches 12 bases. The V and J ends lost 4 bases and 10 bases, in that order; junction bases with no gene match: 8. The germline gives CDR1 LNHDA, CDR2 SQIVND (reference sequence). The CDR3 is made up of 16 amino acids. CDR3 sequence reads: CASSTPGTGGRSPLHF. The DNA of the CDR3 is TGTGCCAGTAGTACTCCCGGGACAGGGGGCCGGTCACCCCTCCACTTT. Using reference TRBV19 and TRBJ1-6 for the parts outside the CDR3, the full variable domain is DGGITQSPKYLFRKEGQNVTLSCEQNLNHDAMYWYRQDPGQGLRLIYYSQIVNDFQKGDIAEGYSVSREKKESFPLTVTSAQKNPTAFYLCASSTPGTGGRSPLHFGNGTRLTVT.

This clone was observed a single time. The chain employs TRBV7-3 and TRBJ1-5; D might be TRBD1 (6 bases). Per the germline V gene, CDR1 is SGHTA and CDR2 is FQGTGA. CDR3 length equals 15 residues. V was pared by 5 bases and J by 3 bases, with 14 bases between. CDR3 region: CASSPSTGINQPQHF. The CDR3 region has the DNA TGTGCCAGCAGCCCCTCCACAGGGATCAATCAGCCCCAGCATTTT.

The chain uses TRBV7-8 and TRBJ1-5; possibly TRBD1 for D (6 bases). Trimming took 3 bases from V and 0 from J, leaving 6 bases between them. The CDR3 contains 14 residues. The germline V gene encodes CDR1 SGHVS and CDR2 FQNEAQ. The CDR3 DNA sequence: TGTGCCAGCAGCTTGGACAGTAGCAATCAGCCCCAGCATTTT. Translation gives CASSLDSSNQPQHF. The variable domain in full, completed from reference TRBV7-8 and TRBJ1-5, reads GAGVSQSPRYKVAKRGQDVALRCDPISGHVSLFWYQQALGQGPEFLTYFQNEAQLDKSGLPSDRFFAERPEGSVSTLKIQRTQQEDSAVYLCASSLDSSNQPQHFGDGTRLSIL.

CDR3 DNA sequence: TGCAGCGTTGAGGGCGGGAGAATGGACGAGCAGTACTTC. It encodes CSVEGGRMDEQYF. V usage is TRBV29-1 and J usage is TRBJ2-7, with 7 bases fitting TRBD2. Germline V gene sequence: CDR1 SQVTM, CDR2 ANQGSEA. This CDR3 comprises 13 residues. Germline trimming cut 3 bases from V and 5 bases from J; bases unmatched to any gene: 7.

The CDR3, as DNA: TGTGCCAGCAGCAACGGGGGGAATTCACCCCTCCACTTT. Residues: CASSNGGNSPLHF. The V gene is TRBV7-9, the J gene TRBJ1-6, with a possible D match to TRBD1 (5 bases). This CDR3 has 13 amino acids. Germline values: CDR1 SEHNR, CDR2 FQNEAQ (reference sequence). V lost 5 bases and J 7 bases, leaving 9 bases between the germline ends.

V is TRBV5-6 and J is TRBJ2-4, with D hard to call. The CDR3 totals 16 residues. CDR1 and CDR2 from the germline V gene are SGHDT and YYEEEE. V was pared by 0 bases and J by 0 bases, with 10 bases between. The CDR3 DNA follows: TGTGCCAGCAGCTTGGTTCAGAACCTAGCCAAAAACATTCAGTACTTC. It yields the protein CASSLVQNLAKNIQYF.

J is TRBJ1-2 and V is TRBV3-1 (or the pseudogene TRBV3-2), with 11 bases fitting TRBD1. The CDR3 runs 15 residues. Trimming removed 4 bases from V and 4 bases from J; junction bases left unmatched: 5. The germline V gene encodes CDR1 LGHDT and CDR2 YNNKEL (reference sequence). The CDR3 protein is CASSPRTGGSYGYTF. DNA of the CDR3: TGTGCCAGCAGCCCCCGGACAGGGGGCAGCTATGGCTACACCTTC.

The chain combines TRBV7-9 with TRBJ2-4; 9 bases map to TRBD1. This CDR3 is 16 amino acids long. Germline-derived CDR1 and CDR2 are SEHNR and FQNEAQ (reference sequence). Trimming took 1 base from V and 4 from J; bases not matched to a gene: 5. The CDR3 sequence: CASSLGQGVFKNIQYF. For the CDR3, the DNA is TGTGCCAGCAGCTTAGGACAGGGGGTTTTTAAAAACATTCAGTACTTC. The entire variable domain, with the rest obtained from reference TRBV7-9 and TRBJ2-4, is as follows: DTGVSQNPRHKITKRGQNVTFRCDPISEHNRLYWYRQTLGQGPEFLTYFQNEAQLEKSRLLSDRFSAERPKGSFSTLEIQRTEQGDSAMYLCASSLGQGVFKNIQYFGAGTRLSVL.

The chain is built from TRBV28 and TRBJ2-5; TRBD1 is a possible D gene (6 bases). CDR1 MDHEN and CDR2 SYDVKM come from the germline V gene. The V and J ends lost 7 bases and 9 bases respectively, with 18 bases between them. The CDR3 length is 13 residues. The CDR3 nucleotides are TGTGCCAGCACAAGACAGGTCGACGGGTCCCAGTACTTC. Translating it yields CASTRQVDGSQYF.

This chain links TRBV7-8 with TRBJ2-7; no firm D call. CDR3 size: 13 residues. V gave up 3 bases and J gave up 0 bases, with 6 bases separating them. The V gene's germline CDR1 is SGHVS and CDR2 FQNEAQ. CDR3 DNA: TGTGCCAGCAGCTTGGCAGGCTCCTACGAGCAGTACTTC. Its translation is CASSLAGSYEQYF.

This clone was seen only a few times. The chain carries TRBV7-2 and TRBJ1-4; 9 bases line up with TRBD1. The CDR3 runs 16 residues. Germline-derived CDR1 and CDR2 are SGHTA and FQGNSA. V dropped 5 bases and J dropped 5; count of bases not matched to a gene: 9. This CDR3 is CASSPTSGTGNEKLFF. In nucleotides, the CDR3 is TGTGCCAGCAGCCCAACTTCCGGGACAGGGAATGAAAAACTGTTTTTT.

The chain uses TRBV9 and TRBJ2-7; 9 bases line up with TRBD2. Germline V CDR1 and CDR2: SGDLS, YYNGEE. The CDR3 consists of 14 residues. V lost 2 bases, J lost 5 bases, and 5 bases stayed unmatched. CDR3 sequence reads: CASSVIAGANEQYF. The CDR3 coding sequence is TGTGCCAGCAGCGTCATAGCGGGAGCGAACGAGCAGTACTTC.

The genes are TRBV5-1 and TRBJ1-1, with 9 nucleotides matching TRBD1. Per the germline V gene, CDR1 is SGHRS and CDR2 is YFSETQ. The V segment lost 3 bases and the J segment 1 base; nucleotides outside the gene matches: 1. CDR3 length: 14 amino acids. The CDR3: CASSWDRANTEAFF. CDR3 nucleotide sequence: TGCGCCAGCAGCTGGGACAGGGCGAACACTGAAGCTTTCTTT.

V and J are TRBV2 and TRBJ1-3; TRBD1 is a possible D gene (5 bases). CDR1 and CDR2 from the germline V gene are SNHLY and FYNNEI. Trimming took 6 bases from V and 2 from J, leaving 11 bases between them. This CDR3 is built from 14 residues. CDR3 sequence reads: CASRTQGAGNTIYF. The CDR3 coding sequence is TGTGCCAGCAGGACCCAGGGCGCTGGAAACACCATATATTTT.

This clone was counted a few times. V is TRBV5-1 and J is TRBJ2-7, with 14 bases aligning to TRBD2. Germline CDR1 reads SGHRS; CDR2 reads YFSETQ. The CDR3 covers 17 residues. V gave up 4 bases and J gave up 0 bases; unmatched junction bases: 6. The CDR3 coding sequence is TGCGCCAGCAGCCGAGGACTAGCGGGGGGTACCTCCTACGAGCAGTACTTC. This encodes CASSRGLAGGTSYEQYF.

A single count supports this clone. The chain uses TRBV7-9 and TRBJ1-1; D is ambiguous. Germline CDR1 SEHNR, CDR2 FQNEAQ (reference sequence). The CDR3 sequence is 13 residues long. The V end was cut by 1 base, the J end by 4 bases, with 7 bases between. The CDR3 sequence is CASSLGSGTEAFF. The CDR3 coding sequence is TGTGCCAGCAGCTTAGGCTCGGGCACTGAAGCTTTCTTT. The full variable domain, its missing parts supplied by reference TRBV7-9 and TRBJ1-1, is DTGVSQNPRHKITKRGQNVTFRCDPISEHNRLYWYRQTLGQGPEFLTYFQNEAQLEKSRLLSDRFSAERPKGSFSTLEIQRTEQGDSAMYLCASSLGSGTEAFFGQGTRLTVV.